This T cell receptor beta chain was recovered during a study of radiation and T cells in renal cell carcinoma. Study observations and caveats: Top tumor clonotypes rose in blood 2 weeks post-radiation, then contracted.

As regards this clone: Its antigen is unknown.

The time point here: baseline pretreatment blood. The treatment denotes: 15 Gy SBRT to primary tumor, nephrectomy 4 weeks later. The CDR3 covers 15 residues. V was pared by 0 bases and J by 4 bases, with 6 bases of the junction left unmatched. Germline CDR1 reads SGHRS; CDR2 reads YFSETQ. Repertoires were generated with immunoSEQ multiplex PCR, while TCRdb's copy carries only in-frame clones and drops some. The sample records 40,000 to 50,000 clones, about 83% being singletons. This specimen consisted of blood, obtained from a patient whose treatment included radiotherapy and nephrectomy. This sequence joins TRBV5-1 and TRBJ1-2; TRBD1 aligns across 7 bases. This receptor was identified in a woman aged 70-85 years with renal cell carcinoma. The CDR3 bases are TGCGCCAGCAGCTTGGGTCAGACAGGGCTCTATGGCTACACCTTC. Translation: CASSLGQTGLYGYTF.